This TCR beta chain was retrieved from a study of blood T cell repertoires in COVID-19. Overall study: Acute and convalescent COVID-19 specimens originated in the United States, Italy and Spain. From T cells, B-cell-depleted T cells, or PBMCs came the material, which was cDNA or gDNA.

Some clones are missing from TCRdb's copy, which holds only in-frame ones; the method was immunoSEQ multiplex PCR. Of 25,000 to 40,000 clones in the sample, about 85% were seen once. CDR1 SGHTS and CDR2 YDEGEE come from the germline V gene. Losses at the gene ends were 3 bases for V and 5 bases for J; bases not matched to a gene: 5. The CDR3 totals 14 residues. Sequencing was carried out using peripheral blood. J is TRBJ2-5 and V is TRBV5-8, with 9 bases lining up with TRBD1. This TCR was recovered from a human donor in a cohort sampled during active COVID-19. DNA for the CDR3: TGTGCCAGCAGCTCTACAGGGGGCTCGGAGACCCAGTACTTC. Protein product: CASSSTGGSETQYF.